The entry that follows covers one T cell receptor beta chain sequence. This clone's antigen is unknown. Base qualities are not at hand, and no much larger clone is one base apart. Trimmed from V: 0 bases; trimmed from J: 8 bases; junction bases lacking a gene match: 15. The CDR3 holds 17 amino acids from the cysteine to the phenylalanine. Of all the DNA, just the CDR3 is kept, 51 bases in frame from base 1. Via the germline V gene (reference sequence), CDR1 is SGHNT and CDR2 YYREEE. Peripheral blood CD8+ and CD4+ T cells from healthy donors, Susac syndrome patients and multiple sclerosis patients were profiled using high-throughput TCR beta sequencing. The Susac syndrome patients fulfilled recently defined diagnostic criteria for definite or probable disease. CD8+ TEMRA cells were enriched by FACS, while bulk CD8+ and CD4+ T cells were purified by magnetic negative isolation. Blood was collected in EDTA tubes and processed within 24 hours, with PBMCs isolated through density gradient centrifugation. PBMCs destined for TCR sequencing were cryopreserved in liquid nitrogen and later thawed in a 37 °C water bath. A purity of at least 90% was achieved for sorted or isolated CD4+, CD8+ and CD8+ TEMRA cells.

The sample belongs to a study of CD8 T cells in Susac syndrome (dated by TCRdb to the late 2010s). For the wider study: Of the Susac syndrome patients who were sequenced, fewer than 10 were in clinical remission while 5 or 6 had clinically active disease. At blood withdrawal, Susac syndrome patients were therapy-naive, treated with corticosteroids (with IVIg additionally given to some), or treated with IVIg alone. Whether CD8+ T cell activation and differentiation in Susac syndrome was antigen driven was tested using repertoire sequencing.

RNA was extracted using the RNeasy kit, and roughly 0.5 to 1 ug of the RNA was reverse transcribed with random hexamers. TCR beta CDR3 regions were amplified with the immunoSEQ multiplex PCR assay covering 54 Vbeta and 13 Jbeta segments. PCR amplification bias was corrected using a synthetic template baseline for primer optimization and computational correction. Regarding the original processing steps: Reads were assigned to V, D and J genes according to IMGT and analyzed in immunoSEQ Analyzer, with only productive sequences retained. Clonality was calculated as one minus the Shannon entropy normalized by log2 of the number of productive unique sequences. For each patient and control, public and private clones were evaluated within the 100 most prevalent clones. Clones were defined as Susac-specific if absent from the healthy and MS cohorts, from 1052 published viral clones and from other ImmuneACCESS disease sequences. Starting from the raw public reads, TCRdb applied fastp trimming at Q25, assembled clones with MiXCR and retained in-frame beta chains. Rows with a matching CDR3 protein are joined into one entry that keeps the most common DNA and genes. These V and J calls are TCRdb output, not the study's own analysis. The sample table contains 170,000 or so distinct CDR3 sequences; only one count was recorded for approximately 94% of them. 0.1% to 0.12% of the sample is in the top ten clones.

The research as a whole found: The study acknowledged that relatively few individuals were included in the TCR sequencing and HLA analysis. In patients with Susac syndrome, the CD4+ T cell repertoire showed no detectable clonal expansion.

This sequence was found in a human donor with Susac syndrome. Recombination connected TRBV5-4 to TRBJ1-2, with 8 junctional bases fitting TRBD1. The specimen sequenced was CD4+ T cells from PBMCs. The CDR3 loop reads CASSLDPSTIRGRGYTF. The base sequence is TGTGCCAGCAGCTTGGACCCTTCCACTATCAGGGGGCGCGGCTACACCTTC.